This entry lists 15 T cell receptor beta chains sequenced from one sample in a study of blood T cells in healthy people across ages. PCR was performed a second time for about 6 to 12 cycles using a sample-barcoded 5' primer and a J-beta primer mix. TCRdb re-derived calls from the 5' RACE reads in MiXCR, one entry per CDR3 protein. The table includes roughly 900,000 distinct CDR3 sequences, 25% to 30% detected once. Material for sequencing was blood. The receptors here all came from a woman of 80 years or more in good health.

CDR3 in amino acids: CSARDPGDVDGYTF. The CDR3 DNA follows: TGCAGTGCTAGAGATCCAGGGGATGTCGATGGCTACACCTTC. The chain links TRBV20-1 to TRBJ1-2; tentatively, D is TRBD1 (6 bases). V lost 0 bases and J 6 bases, leaving 14 bases between the germline ends. This CDR3 spans 14 amino acids. From germline, CDR1 is DFQATT and CDR2 SNEGSKA (reference sequence).

Remarks on this clonotype: Since a much larger clone is just one base distant, this may be a read error. This chain connects TRBV7-9 to TRBJ2-5, with D perhaps matching TRBD1 (5 bases). Germline V lookup: CDR1 SEHNR, CDR2 FQNEAQ (reference sequence). V shed 5 bases and J shed 11 bases, with 15 bases lying between them. The CDR3 length is 12 residues. The CDR3 region is CASSPLGAGQYF. The CDR3 nucleotides read TGTGCCAGCAGCCCCCTTGGGGCAGGGCAGTACTTC.

This clonotype was seen ten or more times. The genes are TRBV20-1 and TRBJ1-2; the D is unclear. The germline V gene has CDR1 DFQATT and CDR2 SNEGSKA (reference sequence). Trimming cost V 2 bases and J 8 bases, with 12 bases left between them. This CDR3 has 12 residues. This chain's CDR3 is CSARPSGGGYTF. In DNA, the CDR3 is TGCAGTGCTAGACCGAGCGGCGGAGGCTACACCTTC.

The table lists this clonotype with a few counts. J is TRBJ1-5 and V is TRBV6-1, with D uncertain. The CDR3 runs to 13 residues. The ends were cut back, 4 bases at V and 5 bases at J, with 9 bases in the middle. Germline V lookup: CDR1 MNHNS, CDR2 SASEGT. CDR3 sequence reads: CASSGFEDQPQHF. The CDR3 nucleotides read TGTGCCAGCAGTGGCTTCGAGGATCAGCCCCAGCATTTT.

As concerns this clonotype: At one boundary the junction diverges from the germline segment, which might be a read error. The rearrangement joins TRBV6-5 to TRBJ1-4; D is uncertain. CDR3 length: 14 amino acids. Germline V gives CDR1 MNHEY, CDR2 SVGAGI. The CDR3 nucleotides are TGTGTCAGCAGTTATTTTGTCGGAAATGAAAAACTGTTTTTT. It translates to CVSSYFVGNEKLFF.

This clonotype was counted a few times. A read error may be the cause here, since a much bigger clone is one base away. The V gene is TRBV20-1, the J gene TRBJ2-1; no firm D call. Trimming removed 6 bases at V and 4 bases at J, with 13 bases between. CDR1 and CDR2 from the germline V gene are DFQATT and SNEGSKA (reference sequence). The CDR3 spans 13 residues. DNA for the CDR3: TGCAGTGCCAGAAAGGCCCCTTACAATGAGCAGTTCTTC. As protein: CSARKAPYNEQFF.

The sample holds many counts of this clonotype. The chain carries TRBV5-1 and TRBJ2-1, with D perhaps TRBD1 or TRBD2 (5 bases each). Trimming pared 2 bases from V and 5 bases from J, leaving 17 bases between. This CDR3 contains 16 residues. Germline CDR1 and CDR2: SGHRS and YFSETQ. CDR3 sequence (DNA): TGCGCCAGCAGCTTTCTACCGGGACCATCTAACAATGAGCAGTTCTTC. Its translation: CASSFLPGPSNNEQFF.

On this clonotype itself: A read error may be the cause here, since a much bigger clone is one base away. The J gene is TRBJ1-2, the V gene TRBV5-1, with a tentative D call TRBD1 (6 bases). Germline CDR1 SGHRS, CDR2 YFSETQ. The CDR3 is 16 amino acids. Written as DNA, the CDR3 is TGCGCCAGCAGCTTTATTCCGAAGGACAGAAGTTATGACTACACCTTC. It encodes CASSFIPKDRSYDYTF.

This chain links TRBV7-2 with TRBJ1-2; D gene ambiguous. The CDR3 is made up of 14 amino acids. V shed 7 bases and J shed 3 bases, with 15 bases lying between them. CDR1 SGHTA and CDR2 FQGNSA come from the germline V gene. CDR3 residues: CASTQDPFDYGYTF. The DNA for the CDR3 is TGTGCCAGCACCCAAGATCCATTCGACTATGGCTACACCTTC.

The CDR3 DNA reads as TGCAGTGCTAGTAGCGCAGGGACGGCGGGCTACACCTTC. Amino acids: CSASSAGTAGYTF. J is TRBJ1-2 and V is TRBV20-1; maybe TRBD1 (5 bases). The CDR3 is 13 amino acids. Trimming took off 3 bases at V and 8 bases at J, with 16 bases between the two ends. Germline CDR1 and CDR2: DFQATT and SNEGSKA (reference sequence).

Note on this clonotype: Being one base from a much bigger clone, this may be a read error. This sequence joins TRBV6-5 and TRBJ2-1, with TRBD2 as a possible D gene (6 bases). Germline CDR1 reads MNHEY; CDR2 reads SVGAGI. The CDR3 covers 17 residues. The CDR3: CASSFDAATSIYNEKFF. CDR3 coding DNA: TGTGCCAGCAGTTTTGACGCGGCGACTAGTATCTACAATGAGAAGTTCTTC.

This clonotype showed up many times. V usage is TRBV11-1 and J usage is TRBJ2-1; D gene unclear. This CDR3 spans 14 amino acids. Trimming stripped 3 bases from V and 9 bases from J, with 15 bases between. The germline V gene encodes CDR1 SGHAT and CDR2 FQDESV (reference sequence). CDR3 DNA sequence: TGTGCCAGCAGCTTCTCGAAAGCCGACGGTGAGCAGTTCTTC. Translated, it gives CASSFSKADGEQFF.

V is TRBV6-2 or TRBV6-3 and J is TRBJ2-1, with TRBD2 matching over 9 bases. The germline gives CDR1 MNHEY, CDR2 SVGEGT. V lost 1 base and J lost 9; bases outside the gene matches: 25. The CDR3 runs to 21 residues. As DNA, the CDR3 is TGTGCCAGCAGTTACTTGCTGAGACAGGGAGTTGGGACTAGCAATAGTGGTGAGCAGTTCTTC. Protein product: CASSYLLRQGVGTSNSGEQFF.

The sample holds a few counts of this clonotype. The gene calls are TRBV5-5 and TRBJ1-2; perhaps TRBD1 as D (6 bases). The CDR3 is 14 amino acids. CDR1 is SGHKS and CDR2 is YYEKEE in the germline V gene (reference sequence). The V end was cut by 5 bases, the J end by 3 bases, with 14 bases between. The CDR3 spells CASRVSAGDYGYTF. As DNA, the CDR3 is TGTGCCAGCAGGGTATCGGCAGGGGACTATGGCTACACCTTC.

To note about this clonotype: A read error may explain this, as a much larger clone is one base away. The chain carries TRBV7-9 and TRBJ2-1, with D possibly being TRBD1 (6 bases). The CDR3 contains 13 residues. The V and J ends lost 3 bases and 6 bases respectively, with 9 bases between them. Germline V CDR1 and CDR2: SEHNR, FQNEAQ (reference sequence). CDR3 sequence reads: CASSFTGSNEQFF. CDR3 nucleotide sequence: TGTGCCAGCAGCTTTACAGGGAGCAATGAGCAGTTCTTC.